Listed here are 22 T cell receptor beta chains from one sample, sequenced in a study of OX40 agonist ivuxolimab in advanced cancers. Libraries were prepared by immunoSEQ multiplex PCR; TCRdb keeps only in-frame clonotypes and omits some of them. The sample lists about 72,000 clones, more than 80% occurring once. The sample consisted of CD4+ or CD8+ T cells sorted from blood, taken in a trial of the OX40 agonist ivuxolimab. These TCRs come from an adult with an advanced solid tumor such as melanoma, head and neck, liver or kidney cancer.

The rearrangement joins TRBV19 to TRBJ1-1, with D possibly being TRBD1 (5 bases). The CDR3 totals 13 residues. Germline V lookup: CDR1 LNHDA, CDR2 SQIVND (reference sequence). V lost 8 bases and J 4 bases, leaving 14 bases between the germline ends. The chain's CDR3 is CASGQQEGTEAFF. CDR3 nucleotide sequence: TGTGCCAGTGGCCAACAGGAGGGCACTGAAGCTTTCTTT. The full variable domain, completed using reference TRBV19 and TRBJ1-1, is DGGITQSPKYLFRKEGQNVTLSCEQNLNHDAMYWYRQDPGQGLRLIYYSQIVNDFQKGDIAEGYSVSREKKESFPLTVTSAQKNPTAFYLCASGQQEGTEAFFGQGTRLTVV.

This chain links TRBV15 with TRBJ1-4; TRBD1 is a possible D gene (5 bases). Germline V gene sequence: CDR1 LNHNV, CDR2 YYDKDF (reference sequence). V lost 3 bases and J lost 5, with 13 bases in between. The CDR3 contains 15 residues. CDR3 in DNA: TGTGCCACCAGCAGGGATAATGGGGGGAATGAAAAACTGTTTTTT. As protein: CATSRDNGGNEKLFF.

The V call is TRBV7-2, the J call TRBJ2-4; 9 nucleotides align to TRBD2. The V gene's germline CDR1 is SGHTA and CDR2 FQGNSA. V trimming: 5 bases; J trimming: 5 bases; junction bases outside the gene matches: 7. CDR3 length: 15 amino acids. As DNA, the CDR3 is TGTGCCAGCAGCGCAGTAGCGGGAGTACAAAACATTCAGTACTTC. This codes for CASSAVAGVQNIQYF.

The CDR3 nucleotides are TGTGCCACCAGCAAGCGCGGGGGGACAGGAGCCTACGAGCAGTACTTC. Its translation: CATSKRGGTGAYEQYF. The chain carries TRBV15 and TRBJ2-7; either TRBD1 or TRBD2 may supply D (8 bases each). This CDR3 comprises 16 residues. The V and J ends lost 4 bases and 2 bases respectively, with 18 bases between them. CDR1 is LNHNV and CDR2 is YYDKDF in the germline V gene (reference sequence).

The V gene is TRBV11-3, the J gene TRBJ2-1, with 7 bases matching TRBD1. Trimming took 4 bases from V and 2 from J; bases not matched to a gene: 8. This CDR3 comprises 16 residues. Germline CDR1 SGHNT, CDR2 YENEEA. CDR3 protein: CASSSGTVTTYNEQFF. Here the CDR3 DNA reads TGTGCCAGCAGCTCGGGGACAGTCACCACCTACAATGAGCAGTTCTTC.

This clone appeared a single time. The same CDR3 arises from other DNA sequences in this sample as well. V is TRBV9 and J is TRBJ2-3; 13 bases fit TRBD2. Germline CDR1 SGDLS, CDR2 YYNGEE. Unmatched junction bases numbered 1, after V lost 0 bases and J lost 6 bases. The CDR3 is 15 residues long. CDR3 nucleotides: TGTGCCAGCAGCGTAGGGACTAGCGGGAGTGATACGCAGTATTTT. This encodes CASSVGTSGSDTQYF.

This chain links TRBV5-1 with TRBJ2-7, with 7 bases identical to TRBD1. V shed 0 bases, J shed 5 bases, and the junction held 8 bases outside the gene matches. The CDR3 is 15 residues long. Per the germline V gene, CDR1 is SGHRS and CDR2 is YFSETQ. The CDR3 DNA reads TGCGCCAGCAGCTTGGCCACAGGGGCTCCACACGAGCAGTACTTC. Translating it yields CASSLATGAPHEQYF. The full variable domain, rest sourced from reference TRBV5-1 and TRBJ2-7, is KAGVTQTPRYLIKTRGQQVTLSCSPISGHRSVSWYQQTPGQGLQFLFEYFSETQRNKGNFPGRFSGRQFSNSRSEMNVSTLELGDSALYLCASSLATGAPHEQYFGPGTRLTVT.

This chain uses TRBV18 with TRBJ1-2; 9 nucleotides agree with TRBD1. After removal of 3 bases from V and 2 bases from J, the junction contained 4 bases not matched to a gene. The CDR3 has 15 amino acids. CDR1 KGHSH and CDR2 LQKENI come from the germline V gene. The CDR3 nucleotides are TGTGCCAGCTCACCCGGACAGGGGACCAACTATGGCTACACCTTC. Protein sequence: CASSPGQGTNYGYTF.

The genes are TRBV15 and TRBJ1-4; 9 positions agree with TRBD1. Per germline, CDR1 LNHNV and CDR2 YYDKDF (reference sequence). There are 15 residues in the CDR3. V lost 2 bases to trimming and J lost 4 bases; unmatched junction nucleotides: 2. The CDR3 DNA reads as TGTGCCACCAGCAGAAGGACAGGGGTTAATGAAAAACTGTTTTTT. Translating it yields CATSRRTGVNEKLFF.

The chain uses TRBV7-2 and TRBJ2-1; 12 bases agree with TRBD1. CDR1 is SGHTA and CDR2 is FQGNSA in the germline V gene. V shed 0 bases, J shed 7 bases, and the junction held 7 bases outside the gene matches. The CDR3 has 17 residues. DNA for the CDR3: TGTGCCAGCAGCTTAGCCCTGGGACAGGGGGCGCGGAATGAGCAGTTCTTC. This translates into CASSLALGQGARNEQFF.

This chain joins TRBV7-8 and TRBJ2-3; 13 bases line up with TRBD2. This CDR3 is built from 19 residues. With V trimmed by 1 base and J by 4 bases, 11 bases remained unmatched. Germline CDR1 SGHVS, CDR2 FQNEAQ. The CDR3 nucleotides are TGTGCCAGCAGCTTAGAGCTAGGGACTAGCGGGATCCCCCCAGATACGCAGTATTTT. It translates to CASSLELGTSGIPPDTQYF.

The J gene is TRBJ1-2, the V gene TRBV29-1; D is uncertain. From germline, CDR1 is SQVTM and CDR2 ANQGSEA. CDR3 size: 12 residues. The V gene lost 6 bases and the J gene lost 4 bases, with 12 bases spanning the gap. The CDR3 region has the DNA TGCAGCGTATCATCGGGGATCTATGGCTACACCTTC. Its protein product is CSVSSGIYGYTF.

This clone was observed once. The genes are TRBV4-1 and TRBJ2-3; 8 positions match TRBD1. Losses at the gene ends were 0 bases for V and 1 base for J; bases not matched to a gene: 12. The CDR3 is 19 amino acids. The germline gives CDR1 MGHRA, CDR2 YSYEKL. The CDR3 nucleotides read TGCGCCAGCAGCCAAGATTTCAAACCGGGACAGGCACGCACAGATACGCAGTATTTT. It is translated as CASSQDFKPGQARTDTQYF.

The chain has TRBV7-3 and TRBJ1-1, with 7 bases that match TRBD1. The CDR3 loop spans 13 amino acids. Germline assignment: CDR1 SGHTA and CDR2 FQGTGA. The V segment lost 4 bases and the J segment 3 bases; nucleotides outside the gene matches: 2. The CDR3 region has the DNA TGTGCCAGCAGCTCAGGGGGATACACTGAAGCTTTCTTT. Translation gives CASSSGGYTEAFF.

V usage is TRBV6-6 and J usage is TRBJ1-2, with D hard to call. Germline CDR1 is MNHNY and CDR2 is SVGAGI (reference sequence). The V end lost 2 bases, the J end lost 3 bases, and 4 bases lay between the germline ends. This CDR3 is built from 12 residues. In DNA form, the CDR3 reads TGTGCCAGCAGTTACCTGGACTATGGCTACACCTTC. Protein sequence: CASSYLDYGYTF.

This clone was recorded once. The CDR3 reads CASSLEGRIYEQYF. CDR3 sequence (DNA): TGTGCCAGCAGCTTGGAAGGACGGATCTACGAGCAGTACTTC. The chain employs TRBV5-4 and TRBJ2-7; D uncertain. The CDR3 consists of 14 residues. The germline gives CDR1 SGHNT, CDR2 YYREEE (reference sequence). V was shortened by 0 bases and J by 3 bases, with 10 bases between the two germline ends.

The rearrangement links TRBV5-1 to TRBJ2-3, with D maybe TRBD2 (7 bases). The CDR3 length is 14 residues. The ends were cut back, 1 base at V and 5 bases at J, with 11 bases in the middle. Germline-derived CDR1 and CDR2 are SGHRS and YFSETQ. This CDR3 is CASSLWGGGDTQYF. CDR3 DNA sequence: TGCGCCAGCAGCTTGTGGGGAGGGGGAGATACGCAGTATTTT.

This chain uses TRBV6-5 with TRBJ2-7; D possibly corresponds to TRBD2 (5 bases). The CDR3 length is 14 residues. From germline, CDR1 is MNHEY and CDR2 SVGAGI. V lost 2 bases to trimming and J lost 0 bases, with 8 bases between them. The CDR3 sequence is CASSYISGSYEQYF. In DNA form, the CDR3 reads TGTGCCAGCAGTTACATAAGCGGCTCCTACGAGCAGTACTTC.

The chain recombines TRBV5-1 with TRBJ2-1; D is undetermined. The CDR3 is 14 residues long. The V gene's germline CDR1 is SGHRS and CDR2 YFSETQ. With 4 bases removed from V and 1 base from J, the gap between germline ends came to 9 bases. The CDR3 DNA reads TGCGCCAGCAGCACAGAGGCATCCTACAATGAGCAGTTCTTC. It is translated as CASSTEASYNEQFF.

The chain combines TRBV5-4 with TRBJ2-3; D could derive from TRBD1 or TRBD2 (5 bases each). V was clipped by 4 bases and J by 4 bases, with 22 bases between them. This CDR3 has 17 residues. In germline, CDR1 is SGHNT, CDR2 YYREEE (reference sequence). This CDR3 reads CASSRVWGKGNSDTQYF. For the CDR3, the DNA is TGTGCCAGCAGCAGAGTGTGGGGGAAGGGTAATTCAGATACGCAGTATTTT.

The J gene is TRBJ1-5, the V gene TRBV6-5; D uncertain. CDR1 MNHEY and CDR2 SVGAGI come from the germline V gene. The CDR3 runs to 15 residues. With 6 bases removed from V and 0 bases from J, the gap between germline ends came to 12 bases. CDR3: CASRPFHNSNQPQHF. The CDR3 nucleotides read TGTGCCAGCAGACCGTTTCACAATAGCAATCAGCCCCAGCATTTT.

The chain combines TRBV4-1 with TRBJ1-2; 11 bases are shared with TRBD1. The length of the CDR3 is 17 residues. Trimming removed 0 bases from V and 7 bases from J; junction bases left unmatched: 10. Germline V gives CDR1 MGHRA, CDR2 YSYEKL. Written as DNA, the CDR3 is TGCGCCAGCAGCCAAGAAAGGGCGGGACAGGGGGTGGTTGGCTACACCTTC. Translated, it gives CASSQERAGQGVVGYTF.